Listed below are T cell receptor beta chains from one sample, sequenced in a study of beta chain features in type 1 diabetes. Produced via immunoSEQ multiplex PCR; TCRdb's table is partial and in-frame only. The top ten hold 0.095% to 0.15% of the sample, which has 500,000 to 650,000 clones, about an eighth seen once. The sample was naive CD4+ T cells from blood. The receptors shown here come from a man under 40 with type 1 diabetes. Each CDR3 is given with its conserved first and last residue. Fields, in order: D gene, clone size, CDR3 length, J gene, V gene, CDR3 protein, CDR3 DNA. D genes are given only for firm matches. Expanded clones are given a class, and other clones once, few, many or no size at all.

NA	NA	13	TRBJ2-6	TRBV30	CALGRSGANVLTF	TGTGCCCTAGGACGCTCTGGGGCCAACGTCCTGACTTTC
NA	few	14	TRBJ2-2	TRBV7-2	CASSLAGNTGELFF	TGTGCCAGCAGCTTAGCGGGGAACACCGGGGAGCTGTTTTTT
NA	NA	14	TRBJ2-4	TRBV7-2	CASSLGSTKNIQYF	TGTGCCAGCAGCTTGGGGTCAACCAAAAACATTCAGTACTTC
NA	NA	14	TRBJ2-4	TRBV16	CASSPRGTKNIQYF	TGTGCCAGCAGCCCCCGCGGGACCAAAAACATTCAGTACTTC
NA	few	15	TRBJ2-7	TRBV7-2	CASSPPSGQYYEQYF	TGTGCCAGCAGCCCGCCCTCCGGACAGTACTACGAGCAGTACTTC
NA	few	15	TRBJ2-5	TRBV9	CASSVGDRIQETQYF	TGTGCCAGCAGCGTAGGGGATAGAATCCAAGAGACCCAGTACTTC
NA	NA	13	TRBJ2-5	TRBV27	CASSQRPFETQYF	TGTGCCAGCAGTCAAAGGCCATTTGAGACCCAGTACTTC
NA	NA	15	TRBJ2-6	TRBV15	CATKQRGAGANVLTF	TGTGCCACCAAGCAGAGAGGGGCTGGGGCCAACGTCCTGACTTTC
NA	NA	13	TRBJ2-6	TRBV29-1	CSPSESGANVLTF	TGCAGCCCATCAGAATCTGGGGCCAACGTCCTGACTTTC
NA	few	13	TRBJ1-1	TRBV10-3	CAISESKNTEAFF	TGTGCCATCAGTGAGTCGAAGAACACTGAAGCTTTCTTT
NA	few	12	TRBJ2-3	TRBV5-6	CASRASTDTQYF	TGTGCCAGCAGGGCGAGCACAGATACGCAGTATTTT
TRBD1	NA	14	TRBJ2-7	TRBV11-3	CASSKGTGRYEQYF	TGTGCCAGCAGCAAAGGGACAGGGAGATACGAGCAGTACTTC
NA	few	15	TRBJ1-2	TRBV25-1	CASTPSGGRGYGYTF	TGTGCCAGCACCCCGTCGGGGGGCCGCGGCTATGGCTACACCTTC
NA	few	15	TRBJ2-3	TRBV4-3	CASSQEGRGTDTQYF	TGCGCCAGCAGCCAAGAAGGTAGGGGTACAGATACGCAGTATTTT